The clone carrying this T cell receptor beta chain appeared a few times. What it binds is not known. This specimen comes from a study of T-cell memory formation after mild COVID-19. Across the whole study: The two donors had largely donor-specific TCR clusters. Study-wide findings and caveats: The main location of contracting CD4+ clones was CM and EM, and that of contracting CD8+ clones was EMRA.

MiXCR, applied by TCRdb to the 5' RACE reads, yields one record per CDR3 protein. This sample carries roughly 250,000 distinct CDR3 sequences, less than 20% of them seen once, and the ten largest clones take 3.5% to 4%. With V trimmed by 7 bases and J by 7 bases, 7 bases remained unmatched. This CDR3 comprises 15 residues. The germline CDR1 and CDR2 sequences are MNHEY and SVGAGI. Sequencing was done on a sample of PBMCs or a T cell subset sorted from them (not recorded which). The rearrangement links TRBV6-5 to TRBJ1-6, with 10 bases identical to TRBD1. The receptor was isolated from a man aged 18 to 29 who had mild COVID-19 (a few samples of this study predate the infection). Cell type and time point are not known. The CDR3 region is CASIGQGVENSPLHF. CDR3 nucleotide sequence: TGTGCCAGCATCGGACAGGGGGTTGAGAATTCACCCCTCCACTTT.